The source of this TCR beta chain is a study of T cell changes during pregnancy in multiple sclerosis (dated by TCRdb to the late 2010s). Some background on the complete study: The study examined how the T cell repertoire changed over the course of pregnancy in women with multiple sclerosis.

The receptor library was made with the immunoSEQ multiplex PCR assay. TCRdb carries this immuneACCESS record with in-frame sequences only. Its versions omit some clonotypes, under half of them owing to an unresolved V gene in the studies checked, with the rest unexplained. This sample gives approximately 74,000 clones in total; roughly nine tenths of them show up just once. The ten largest make up approximately 3.3% of the sample. In regard to this clone: This receptor's antigen is unknown. Per-base quality was not reported, and no clone a single base away is much larger than it.

Trimming removed 1 base from V and 7 bases from J, leaving 8 bases between the germline ends. From cysteine to phenylalanine, the CDR3 is 13 amino acids long. The kept DNA is CDR3 alone, 39 bases in frame from the first base. CDR1 and CDR2 were assigned from the germline V gene as SGHAT and FQNNGV. The chain links TRBV11-2 with TRBJ2-1; confidence is insufficient to name the D gene. This material consisted of peripheral blood, taken before pregnancy. The TCR originated in a female donor with multiple sclerosis, enrolled in a pregnancy study. The CDR3 reads as follows: CASSLVSYNEQFF. The nucleotides read TGTGCCAGCAGCTTAGTAAGCTATAATGAGCAGTTCTTC. Reference TRBV11-2 and TRBJ2-1 proteins supply the regions before and after the CDR3; the full variable domain is: EAGVAQSPRYKIIEKRQSVAFWCNPISGHATLYWYQQILGQGPKLLIQFQNNGVVDDSQLPKDRFSAERLKGVDSTLKIQPAKLEDSAVYLCASSLVSYNEQFFGPGTRLTVL.